This T cell receptor (beta chain) was profiled in a study of identical twins. This clonotype was picked up a small number of times. Using its own MiXCR run on the 5' RACE reads, TCRdb lists one record per CDR3 protein. This table holds 450,000 or so distinct CDR3 sequences, approximately 15% found once. This CDR3 spans 14 amino acids. The V and J ends lost 4 bases and 2 bases respectively, with 10 bases between them. Germline V gene lookup returns CDR1 LNHDA and CDR2 SQIVND (reference sequence). The same specimen was also included in a second study, on yellow fever vaccine responses in identical twins.

Sequencing was carried out using CD4+ T cells sorted from blood. J is TRBJ2-3 and V is TRBV19; possibly TRBD1 for D (5 bases). This TCR derives from a woman under 30 in good health. CDR3 protein: CASSTQGNTDTQYF. The DNA of the CDR3 is TGTGCCAGTAGTACCCAGGGAAACACAGATACGCAGTATTTT.